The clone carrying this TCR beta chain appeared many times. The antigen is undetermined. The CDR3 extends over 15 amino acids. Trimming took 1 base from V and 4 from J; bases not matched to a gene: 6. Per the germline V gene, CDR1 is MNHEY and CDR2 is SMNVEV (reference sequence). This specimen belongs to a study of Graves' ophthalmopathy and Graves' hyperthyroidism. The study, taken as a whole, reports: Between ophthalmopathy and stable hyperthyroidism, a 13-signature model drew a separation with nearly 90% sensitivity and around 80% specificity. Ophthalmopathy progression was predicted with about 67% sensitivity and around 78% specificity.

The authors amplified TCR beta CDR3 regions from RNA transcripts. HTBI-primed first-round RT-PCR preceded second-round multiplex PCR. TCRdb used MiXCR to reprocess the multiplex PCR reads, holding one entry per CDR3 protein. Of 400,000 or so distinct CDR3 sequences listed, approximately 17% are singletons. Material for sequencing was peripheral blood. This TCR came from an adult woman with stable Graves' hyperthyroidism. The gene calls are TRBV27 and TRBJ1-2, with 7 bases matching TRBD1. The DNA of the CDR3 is TGTGCCAGCAGTTTATTAGGGGGCCCCCTCTATGGCTACACCTTC. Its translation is CASSLLGGPLYGYTF.